The 2 T cell receptor beta chains presented below share a single source sample, sequenced in a study of blood T cell repertoires in COVID-19. Produced via immunoSEQ multiplex PCR; TCRdb's table is partial and in-frame only. Here the sample spans 300,000 or so clones, approximately 89% being singletons. Sequenced sample: peripheral blood. These receptors were obtained from a woman in her twenties or thirties who had recovered from COVID-19.

The rearrangement links TRBV5-1 to TRBJ1-4; D perhaps matches TRBD1 (6 bases). The V and J ends lost 4 bases and 6 bases respectively, with 16 bases between them. Germline CDR1 and CDR2: SGHRS and YFSETQ. The CDR3 totals 15 residues. CDR3 bases: TGCGCCAGCAGCCGGGGTGGGGGCGCGGATGAAAAACTGTTTTTT. This gives the protein CASSRGGGADEKLFF.

This chain uses TRBV5-1 with TRBJ2-5; possibly TRBD2 for D (7 bases). This CDR3 is 16 amino acids long. V dropped 0 bases and J dropped 1 base, with 13 bases sitting between them. Germline V CDR1 and CDR2: SGHRS, YFSETQ. DNA for the CDR3: TGCGCCAGCAGCTTGGGGTGGCGGGGGCTCCAAGAGACCCAGTACTTC. Amino acid sequence: CASSLGWRGLQETQYF. The full variable domain, rest sourced from reference TRBV5-1 and TRBJ2-5, is KAGVTQTPRYLIKTRGQQVTLSCSPISGHRSVSWYQQTPGQGLQFLFEYFSETQRNKGNFPGRFSGRQFSNSRSEMNVSTLELGDSALYLCASSLGWRGLQETQYFGPGTRLLVL.